What follows describes a single T cell receptor beta chain. Its specificity is unknown. A deep-level run was used for the assay. TCRdb keeps only in-frame clones here, not all; method: immunoSEQ multiplex PCR. Found here are a few million clones, more than 90% of them singletons; the top ten hold roughly 0.15%. This entry is derived from a study of shared clonotypes between healthy human individuals. The length of the CDR3 is 14 residues. Trimming left V 6 bases short and J 7 bases short, with 18 bases between. Germline CDR1 reads MNHNY; CDR2 reads SVGAGI (reference sequence). General study results and limits: At large depth, rarefaction still showed sorted-subset sequencing to be incomplete.

The chain employs TRBV6-6 and TRBJ1-1; a possible D gene is TRBD1 (5 bases). The material sequenced was naive CD4+ T cells sorted from blood. The subset is: CD45RA+ positively selected. This clonotype was obtained from a man between 18 and 35 years old in good health. Here the CDR3 reads CASRQRWGESEAFF. The CDR3 region has the DNA TGTGCCAGCAGACAGAGGTGGGGGGAAAGTGAAGCTTTCTTT.